The T cell receptor (beta chain) under discussion was sequenced for a study of T cell responses to AZD1222 COVID-19 vaccine (dated by TCRdb to 2020 to 2023). Study-wide context: TCR sequencing was performed for approximately 240 trial participants, of whom about 210 were given two doses of AZD1222 and about 25 were given two doses of MenACWY control vaccine. Trial participants were enrolled by age into subgroups of 18-55, 56-69 and 70-plus years, and 148, 28 and 57 TCR-sequenced participants, respectively, were included in these subgroups. The paper's findings and limits, for the study overall: Epitopes outside the regions mutated in the B.1.351 and B.1.1.7 variants were reportedly recognized by nearly half of the unique spike-specific TCRs. Conclusions about previously exposed vaccinees were limited because only six or seven AZD1222 recipients were SARS-CoV-2 seropositive at baseline. Most participants were white British and females outnumbered males, and the authors suggested that clonal diversity may have been underestimated. The vaccine-associated CD4 TCRs covered the entire spike protein, and the dominant responses fell in regions 160-218 and 743-854. Because no samples from the day 14 peak response were available, repertoires could be characterized only after the peak T cell response. The 56-69-year group was small, and its depth increase did not reach significance, likely because of low power. A significant rise in spike-specific TCR breadth and depth was observed after two AZD1222 doses relative to day 0 and relative to MenACWY recipients.

The CDR3 has 14 amino acids, counting the end cysteine and phenylalanine. Only the CDR3 DNA is retained, 42 bases long and in frame from the first base. The germline V gene yields SGHTA for CDR1 and FQGTGA for CDR2. V was cut back by 8 bases and J by 2 bases, leaving a gap of 13 bases between them. Of note for this clone: The specificity of this receptor is unknown. Base qualities are not at hand, and no much larger clone is one base apart.

The label giving this sample's time point can be read as: about 28 days (+/-7) after the second vaccine dose. AZD1222 recipients whose second dose came at about 4 weeks and those whose second dose came at about 12 weeks were combined into one group, since spike-specific TCR depth and breadth did not differ between the two schedules. Samples from vaccinated people were obtained from the UK trials COV001 and COV002, which included a single-blind randomized controlled phase 2/3 trial of AZD1222 (ChAdOx1 nCoV-19) in healthy adults. For TCRbeta chain sequencing, PBMC samples from trial participants were taken at day 0 and at day 28 after the second dose. The CDR3 regions of human TCRbeta chains were analyzed by immunosequencing. On the authors' methods: Repertoire TCRs were matched against a reference library of SARS-CoV-2-specific TCRs generated with the MIRA antigen-specificity platform. Breadth was defined as the fraction of unique TCRs that were SARS-CoV-2-associated, and depth was defined as the fraction of total T cells that were SARS-CoV-2-associated. Each spike-specific TCR was assigned to its reactive spike region and to a CD4 or CD8 class using the MIRA data. Log10-transformed breadth and depth values were compared by one-way ANOVA with Sidak's multiple comparisons tests. This immuneACCESS table, as held by TCRdb, lists in-frame sequences with V and J called but not all clones. Of the missing ones, under half trace to an unresolved V gene in checked studies; the others have no known cause. V and J calls plus clone size are reproduced from that table; the DNA served to infer D and trimming. Here the sample has 150,000 to 200,000 clones; 85% to 95% occur a single time. The ten largest clones represent roughly 1.7% of the sample.

The chain was built from TRBV7-3 and TRBJ2-1; tentative D gene TRBD2, with 6 bases matching. This receptor was identified in an adult who received the AZD1222 COVID-19 vaccine. The sequencing used peripheral blood, collected 28 days after the second AZD1222 dose. The CDR3 region has the sequence CASAGGIAYNEQFF. The base sequence is TGTGCCAGCGCGGGCGGGATTGCCTACAATGAGCAGTTCTTC.